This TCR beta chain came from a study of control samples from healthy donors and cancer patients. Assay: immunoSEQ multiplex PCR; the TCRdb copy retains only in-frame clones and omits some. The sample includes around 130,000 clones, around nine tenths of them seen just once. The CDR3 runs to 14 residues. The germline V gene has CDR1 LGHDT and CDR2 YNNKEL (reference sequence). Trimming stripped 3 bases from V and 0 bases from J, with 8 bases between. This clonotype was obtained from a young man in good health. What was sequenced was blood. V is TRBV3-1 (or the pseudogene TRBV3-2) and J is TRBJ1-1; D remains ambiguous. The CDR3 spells CASSHREMNTEAFF. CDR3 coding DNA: TGTGCCAGCAGCCATAGAGAGATGAACACTGAAGCTTTCTTT.